These 13 T cell receptor beta chains were sequenced from one sample in a study of neoadjuvant nivolumab and ipilimumab in lung cancer. Measured with immunoSEQ multiplex PCR; TCRdb has only the in-frame clones, and not every one. Of some 38,000 clones listed, 75% to 90% were seen once; the top ten hold about 3.6%. Sequenced material: peripheral blood, taken before neoadjuvant nivolumab, alone or with ipilimumab. The source is an adult with non-small cell lung cancer.

The CDR3, as DNA: TGTGCCAGCAGGCGGACAGACAATGAGCAGTTCTTC. Protein: CASRRTDNEQFF. This chain uses TRBV5-6 with TRBJ2-1; D is perhaps TRBD1 (6 bases). The CDR3 length is 12 residues. Germline CDR1 and CDR2: SGHDT and YYEEEE. V lost 5 bases, J lost 5 bases, and 8 bases lay in between. Full variable domain (missing parts from reference TRBV5-6 and TRBJ2-1): DAGVTQSPTHLIKTRGQQVTLRCSPKSGHDTVSWYQQALGQGPQFIFQYYEEEERQRGNFPDRFSGHQFPNYSSELNVNALLLGDSALYLCASRRTDNEQFFGPGTRLTVL.

The J gene is TRBJ2-7, the V gene TRBV5-4, with 9 positions matching TRBD2. This CDR3 region has 17 residues. The germline gives CDR1 SGHNT, CDR2 YYREEE (reference sequence). J was trimmed by 5 bases and V by 0 bases; bases with no gene match: 12. The chain's CDR3 is CASSLDVAGGPSDEQYF. The CDR3 nucleotides read TGTGCCAGCAGCTTGGACGTGGCGGGAGGGCCTTCCGACGAGCAGTACTTC.

This clone has a handful of counts. V and J are TRBV27 and TRBJ2-7; TRBD2 aligns across 9 bases. Germline CDR1 is MNHEY and CDR2 is SMNVEV (reference sequence). CDR3 length: 15 residues. J gave up 3 bases and V 2 bases, and 5 bases lay outside the gene matches. The CDR3 here is CASSLGASGIYEQYF. DNA for the CDR3: TGTGCCAGCAGTTTAGGGGCTAGCGGGATCTACGAGCAGTACTTC.

The chain recombines TRBV6-1 with TRBJ2-6; D is possibly TRBD1 or TRBD2 (5 bases each). The germline V gene encodes CDR1 MNHNS and CDR2 SASEGT. V was trimmed by 8 bases and J by 4 bases, leaving 12 bases between them. The CDR3 extends over 14 amino acids. The CDR3 nucleotides read TGTGCCAGCCGTCCCGGGACCGGGGCCAACGTCCTGACTTTC. Translated: CASRPGTGANVLTF.

The chain employs TRBV18 and TRBJ2-7; tentatively, D is TRBD2 (6 bases). Trimming shortened V by 4 bases and J by 2 bases, and 9 bases separated the two germline ends. The CDR3 has 13 residues. Germline V gives CDR1 KGHSH, CDR2 LQKENI. The CDR3 sequence: CASSRAGTYEQYF. The CDR3 nucleotides are TGTGCCAGCTCACGGGCGGGAACCTACGAGCAGTACTTC.

V and J are TRBV29-1 and TRBJ2-7; D might be TRBD2 (5 bases). The CDR3 contains 13 residues. Trimming cost V 2 bases and J 3 bases, with 11 bases left between them. From germline, CDR1 is SQVTM and CDR2 ANQGSEA. DNA of the CDR3: TGCAGCGTTGAATACCCGGGATTCTACGAGCAGTACTTC. Protein sequence: CSVEYPGFYEQYF.

This chain joins TRBV27 and TRBJ2-7; 7 bases are shared with TRBD2. The CDR3 runs 13 residues. The trim removed 4 bases at V and 2 bases at J, leaving 2 bases unmatched. Germline loops: CDR1 MNHEY, CDR2 SMNVEV (reference sequence). This CDR3 is CASSSRGTYEQYF. CDR3 coding DNA: TGTGCCAGCAGTTCGCGGGGGACCTACGAGCAGTACTTC.

The gene calls are TRBV7-2 and TRBJ2-2; 15 nucleotides line up with TRBD2. The CDR3 sequence is 15 residues long. With 4 bases clipped from V and 6 bases from J, the junction kept 0 bases outside the gene matches. Germline values: CDR1 SGHTA, CDR2 FQGNSA. CDR3 sequence: CASSWTSGRAGELFF. DNA of the CDR3: TGTGCCAGCAGCTGGACTAGCGGGAGGGCCGGGGAGCTGTTTTTT.

The CDR3 DNA reads as TGTGCCAGCAGTCTACCCCACGAGCAGTACTTC. This encodes CASSLPHEQYF. The chain joins TRBV28 to TRBJ2-7; D uncertain. The CDR3 length is 11 residues. Germline CDR1 MDHEN, CDR2 SYDVKM. Trimming took 5 bases from V and 5 from J, leaving 7 bases between them.

The V call is TRBV7-2, the J call TRBJ2-7; either TRBD1 or TRBD2 may fit D (7 bases each). The ends were cut back, 6 bases at V and 7 bases at J, with 16 bases in the middle. Germline V gene sequence: CDR1 SGHTA, CDR2 FQGNSA. This CDR3 region has 13 residues. The CDR3 is CASRIGGTAEQYF. CDR3 in DNA: TGTGCCAGCAGAATCGGGGGGACAGCGGAGCAGTACTTC.

V and J are TRBV6-5 and TRBJ1-1; D ambiguous. The CDR3 extends over 13 amino acids. CDR1 is MNHEY and CDR2 is SVGAGI in the germline V gene. V lost 0 bases and J 5 bases, leaving 7 bases between the germline ends. DNA of the CDR3: TGTGCCAGCAGTTACTCAACGGGGACTGAAGCTTTCTTT. Translation: CASSYSTGTEAFF.

The chain employs TRBV7-2 and TRBJ2-2; perhaps TRBD2 as D (5 bases). Trimming pared 2 bases from V and 2 bases from J, leaving 12 bases between. Per germline, CDR1 SGHTA and CDR2 FQGNSA. The CDR3 contains 16 residues. In DNA, the CDR3 is TGTGCCAGCAGCTTAACCGGGATGATTAACACCGGGGAGCTGTTTTTT. Translating it yields CASSLTGMINTGELFF.

This chain links TRBV5-1 with TRBJ2-1; perhaps D is TRBD1 or TRBD2 (5 bases each). This CDR3 is built from 14 residues. Trimming cost V 0 bases and J 7 bases, with 11 bases left between them. In germline, CDR1 is SGHRS, CDR2 YFSETQ. CDR3 sequence (DNA): TGCGCCAGCAGCTTGGCGAGTGAGGGGAATGAGCAGTTCTTC. Its protein product is CASSLASEGNEQFF.